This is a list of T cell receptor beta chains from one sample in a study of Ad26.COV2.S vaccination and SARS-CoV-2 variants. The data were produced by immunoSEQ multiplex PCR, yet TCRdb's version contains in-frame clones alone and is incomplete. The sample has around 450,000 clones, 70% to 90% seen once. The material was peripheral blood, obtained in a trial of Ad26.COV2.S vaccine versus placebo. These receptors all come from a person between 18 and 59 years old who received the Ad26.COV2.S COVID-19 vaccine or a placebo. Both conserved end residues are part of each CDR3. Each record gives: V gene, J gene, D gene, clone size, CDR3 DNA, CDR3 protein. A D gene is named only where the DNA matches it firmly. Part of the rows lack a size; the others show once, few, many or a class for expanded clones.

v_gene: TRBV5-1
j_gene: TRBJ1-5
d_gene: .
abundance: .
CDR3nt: TGCGCCAGCAGCTTGGAAGGATATCAGCCCCAGCATTTT
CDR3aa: CASSLEGYQPQHF

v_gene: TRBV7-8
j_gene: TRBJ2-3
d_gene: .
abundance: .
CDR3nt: TGTGCCAGCAGCCTCCAGGCAGGGCATAAAAAAACAGATACGCAGTATTTT
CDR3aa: CASSLQAGHKKTDTQYF

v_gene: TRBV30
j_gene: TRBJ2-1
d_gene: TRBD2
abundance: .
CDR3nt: TGTGCCTGGAGTCACGGACTAGCGGGAGGGCGCTCGTTCTTC
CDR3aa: CAWSHGLAGGRSFF

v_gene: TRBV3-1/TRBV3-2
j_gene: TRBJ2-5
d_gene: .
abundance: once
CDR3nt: TGTGCCAGCAGCCAAAACGACGGAGAAGAGACCCAGTACTTC
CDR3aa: CASSQNDGEETQYF

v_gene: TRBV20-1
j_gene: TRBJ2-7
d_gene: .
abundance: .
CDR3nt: TGCAGTGCTAAGGGGTTTTACGAGCAGTACTTC
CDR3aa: CSAKGFYEQYF

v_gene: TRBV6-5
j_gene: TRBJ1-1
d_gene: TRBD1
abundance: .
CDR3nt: TGTGCCAGCAGCAGACAGGGAAAGACTGAAGCTTTCTTT
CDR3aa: CASSRQGKTEAFF

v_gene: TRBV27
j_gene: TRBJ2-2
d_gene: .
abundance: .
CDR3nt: TGTGCCAGCCACTCCCTACAGGGCCCCGGGGAGCTGTTTTTT
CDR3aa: CASHSLQGPGELFF

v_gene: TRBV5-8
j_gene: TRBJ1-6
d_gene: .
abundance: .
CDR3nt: TGTGCCAGCAGCACTTCCGGGACGGCCTATTCACCCCTCCACTTT
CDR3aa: CASSTSGTAYSPLHF

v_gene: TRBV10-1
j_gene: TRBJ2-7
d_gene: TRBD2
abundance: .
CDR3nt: TGCGCCAGCAGTGAGTCGGCGGGAGCTGGTGAGCAGTACTTC
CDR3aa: CASSESAGAGEQYF

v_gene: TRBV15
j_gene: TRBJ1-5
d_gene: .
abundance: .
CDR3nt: TGTGCCACCAGCAGAGGATCAGGGTATAGCAATCAGCCCCAGCATTTT
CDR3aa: CATSRGSGYSNQPQHF